This T cell receptor (beta chain) was retrieved from a study of a mutant IDH1 vaccine in newly diagnosed glioma. A word on this clone: No antigen is known for it.

Profiling relied on immunoSEQ multiplex PCR, and the TCRdb table lists in-frame clones only, not all of them. The profile shows 53,000 or so clones, roughly 78% of them singletons. Time point described: week 5, during vaccination. It was 300 ug of mutant IDH1 20-mer peptide that made up each vaccine dose, given with topical imiquimod. Germline CDR1 is SGHRS and CDR2 is YFSETQ. V was pared by 0 bases and J by 2 bases, with 5 bases between. CDR3 length equals 13 residues. The V and J genes are TRBV5-1 and TRBJ1-2; no firm D call. This receptor was obtained from a man over 45 with glioma. The sequences come from PBMCs, collected from a glioma patient whose treatment included an IDH1 peptide vaccine. The CDR3 region is CASSLVQNYGYTF. In nucleotides, the CDR3 is TGCGCCAGCAGCTTGGTGCAAAACTATGGCTACACCTTC.